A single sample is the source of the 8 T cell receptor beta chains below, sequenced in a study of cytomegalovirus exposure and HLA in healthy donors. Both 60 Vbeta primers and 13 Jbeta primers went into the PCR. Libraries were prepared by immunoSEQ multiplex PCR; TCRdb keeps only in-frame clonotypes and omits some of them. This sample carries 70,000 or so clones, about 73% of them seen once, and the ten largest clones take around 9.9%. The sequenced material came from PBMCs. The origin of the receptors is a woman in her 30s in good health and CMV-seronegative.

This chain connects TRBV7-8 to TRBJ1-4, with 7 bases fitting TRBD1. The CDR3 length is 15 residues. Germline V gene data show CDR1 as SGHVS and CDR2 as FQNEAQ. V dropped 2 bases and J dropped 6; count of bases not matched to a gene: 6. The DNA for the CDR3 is TGTGCCAGCAGCTTACGGACAGGAGCAGATGAAAAACTGTTTTTT. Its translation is CASSLRTGADEKLFF.

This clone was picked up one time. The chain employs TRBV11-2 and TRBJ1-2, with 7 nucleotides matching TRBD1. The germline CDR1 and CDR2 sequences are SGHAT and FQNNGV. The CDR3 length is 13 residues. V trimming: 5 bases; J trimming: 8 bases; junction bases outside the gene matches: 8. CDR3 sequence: CASSPIDRDGYTF. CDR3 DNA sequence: TGTGCCAGCAGCCCCATCGACAGGGACGGCTACACCTTC.

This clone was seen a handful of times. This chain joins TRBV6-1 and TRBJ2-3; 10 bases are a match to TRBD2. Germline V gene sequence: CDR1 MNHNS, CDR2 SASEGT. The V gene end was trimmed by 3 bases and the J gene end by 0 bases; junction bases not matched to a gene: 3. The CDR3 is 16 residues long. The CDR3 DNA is TGTGCCAGCAGTGAGAGTAGCGGGGGGAGCACAGATACGCAGTATTTT. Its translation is CASSESSGGSTDTQYF.

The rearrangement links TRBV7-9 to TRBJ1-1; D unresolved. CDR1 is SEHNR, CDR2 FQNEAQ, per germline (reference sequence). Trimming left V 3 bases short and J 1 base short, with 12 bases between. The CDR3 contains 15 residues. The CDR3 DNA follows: TGTGCCAGCAGCTTTCTGCGGGCGCCGAACACTGAAGCTTTCTTT. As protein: CASSFLRAPNTEAFF.

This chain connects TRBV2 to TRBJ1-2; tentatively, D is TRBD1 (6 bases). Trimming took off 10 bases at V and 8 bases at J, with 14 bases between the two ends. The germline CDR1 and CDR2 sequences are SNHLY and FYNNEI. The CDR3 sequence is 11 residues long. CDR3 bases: TGTGCCACCGGCGGGGGCGGAGGCTACACCTTC. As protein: CATGGGGGYTF. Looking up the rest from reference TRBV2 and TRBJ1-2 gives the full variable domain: EPEVTQTPSHQVTQMGQEVILRCVPISNHLYFYWYRQILGQKVEFLVSFYNNEISEKSEIFDDQFSVERPDGSNFTLKIRSTKLEDSAMYFCATGGGGGYTFGSGTRLTVV.

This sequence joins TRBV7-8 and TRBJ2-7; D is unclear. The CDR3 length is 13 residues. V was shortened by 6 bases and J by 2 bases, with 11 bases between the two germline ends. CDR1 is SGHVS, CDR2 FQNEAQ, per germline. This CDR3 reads CASSSGFAYEQYF. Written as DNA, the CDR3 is TGTGCCAGCAGTTCCGGTTTCGCCTACGAGCAGTACTTC.

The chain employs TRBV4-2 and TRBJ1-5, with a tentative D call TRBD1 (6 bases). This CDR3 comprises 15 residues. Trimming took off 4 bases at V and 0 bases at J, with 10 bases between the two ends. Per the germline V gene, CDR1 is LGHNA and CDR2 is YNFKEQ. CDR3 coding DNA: TGTGCCAGCAGCCCGGAACAGGGTAGCAATCAGCCCCAGCATTTT. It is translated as CASSPEQGSNQPQHF.

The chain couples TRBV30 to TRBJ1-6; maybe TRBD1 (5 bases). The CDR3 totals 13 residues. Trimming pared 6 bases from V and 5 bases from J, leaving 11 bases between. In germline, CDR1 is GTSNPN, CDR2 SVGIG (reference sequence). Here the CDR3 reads CACHGGNNSPLHF. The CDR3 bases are TGTGCCTGCCACGGGGGGAATAATTCACCCCTCCACTTT.